Listed below are T cell receptor beta chains from one sample, sequenced in a study of T cells after yellow fever vaccination. TCRdb independently ran MiXCR on the 5' RACE reads; one entry per CDR3 protein. The table lists about 310,000 distinct CDR3 sequences, approximately 3.9% of them singletons. Specimen: PBMCs, collected on the day of the yellow fever booster vaccination. Every receptor here comes from a man between 18 and 35 years old who received the YFV17D yellow fever vaccine. Each CDR3 is given with its conserved first and last residue. A D gene is named only where the DNA matches it firmly. The size entry is marked missing in some rows and otherwise reads once, few, many or a size class.

D gene	clone size	V gene	J gene	CDR3 DNA	CDR3 protein
TRBD2	many	TRBV4-3	TRBJ2-3	TGCGCCAGCAGCCAAGCTAGCGGGGGCACAGATACGCAGTATTTT	CASSQASGGTDTQYF
-	many	TRBV6-2/TRBV6-3	TRBJ1-1	TGTGCCAGCAGTTACGGTAGAAACACTGAAGCTTTCTTT	CASSYGRNTEAFF
TRBD1	-	TRBV2	TRBJ2-6	TGTGCCAGCAGAGGGACAGGGGCATGGGGTTCTGGGGCCAACGTCCTGACTTTC	CASRGTGAWGSGANVLTF
-	few	TRBV19	TRBJ1-5	TGTGCCAGTAGTATTAAATACTCAGGCCCTTCCCGGGGTCAGCCCCAGCATTTT	CASSIKYSGPSRGQPQHF
TRBD2	-	TRBV7-2	TRBJ2-1	TGTGCCAGCAGCTTAGTAGGGACTAGACACAATGAGCAGTTCTTC	CASSLVGTRHNEQFF
-	many	TRBV29-1	TRBJ2-2	TGCAGCGTGACTTTCGGCGGGGAGCTGTTTTTT	CSVTFGGELFF
TRBD1	many	TRBV4-2	TRBJ1-1	TGTGCCAGCAGCCAAGGGACAGGGGGCGACGTAGCTTTCTTT	CASSQGTGGDVAFF
-	many	TRBV5-4	TRBJ2-7	TGTGCCAGCAGCGTACCGGGCCCCACCTACGAGCAGTACTTC	CASSVPGPTYEQYF
TRBD2	many	TRBV5-1	TRBJ2-3	TGCGCCAGCAGCTTGGCCGGCGGGGGGCGGACAGATACGCAGTATTTT	CASSLAGGGRTDTQYF
TRBD1	few	TRBV29-1	TRBJ2-7	TGCAGCTACCGGGGCTCCCGGGACAGGGCCAGCTCCTACGAGCAGTACTTC	CSYRGSRDRASSYEQYF
-	many	TRBV6-5	TRBJ1-6	TGTGCCAGCAGCCCACGGCAGGGGAATTCACCCCTCCACTTT	CASSPRQGNSPLHF
-	few	TRBV29-1	TRBJ2-1	TGCAGCGTTGGAGGAGCAGACTACAATGAGCAGTTCTTC	CSVGGADYNEQFF
TRBD2	many	TRBV20-1	TRBJ2-1	TGCAGTGCTAGAGGTGCGGGGGGGCTCAATGAGCAGTTCTTC	CSARGAGGLNEQFF
TRBD2	-	TRBV5-6	TRBJ2-7	TGTGCCAGCAGCATAGGACTAGCGGGGCTCTACGAGCAGTACTTC	CASSIGLAGLYEQYF
-	few	TRBV7-2	TRBJ1-6	TGTGCCAGCAGCTTAGTAGGGGAGTATTCACCCCTCCACTTT	CASSLVGEYSPLHF
TRBD2	many	TRBV6-5	TRBJ2-3	TGTGCCAGCAGTTACGGCAGCGGGGGTGCTACGCAGTATTTT	CASSYGSGGATQYF
-	-	TRBV20-1	TRBJ2-7	TGCAGTGCCACGGGATCGATCTCCTACGAGCAGTACTTC	CSATGSISYEQYF
-	-	TRBV5-5	TRBJ2-7	TGTGCCAGCAGCTTCGCAGGAAACGAGCAGTACTTC	CASSFAGNEQYF
TRBD1	-	TRBV5-4	TRBJ2-2	TGTGCCAGCAGCTTTGGCGGGACAGGGTACACCGGGGAGCTGTTTTTT	CASSFGGTGYTGELFF
TRBD1	many	TRBV7-2	TRBJ1-6	TGTGCCAGCAGCTTAGCTACAGGGGCCTATAATTCACCCCTCCACTTT	CASSLATGAYNSPLHF
TRBD1	few	TRBV7-2	TRBJ1-3	TGTGCCAGCAGCCAAGGAGGGGGCCCTGGAAACACCATATATTTT	CASSQGGGPGNTIYF
TRBD1	-	TRBV7-2	TRBJ2-5	TGTGCCAGCAGCCCCCAGGGGGTTTACCTTGAGACCCAGTACTTC	CASSPQGVYLETQYF
-	many	TRBV19	TRBJ2-1	TGTGCCAGTAGTGTGCAGTCGCGTTCGGACAATGAGCAGTTCTTC	CASSVQSRSDNEQFF